A selection of T cell receptor beta chains follows, all from one sample in a study of blood T cell repertoires in COVID-19. Using immunoSEQ multiplex PCR, the repertoire was profiled, and TCRdb retains in-frame clones only, with some absent. The sample shows around 94,000 clones, 80% to 95% of them seen only once. The sequencing input was peripheral blood. Receptors originate from a man aged 18 to 30 with acute or convalescent COVID-19. The CDR3 runs from the conserved cysteine through the conserved F or W. A D gene is named only where the DNA matches it firmly. The size field is filled for only some rows; it gives once, few, many or a size class.

V	J	D	size	length	DNA	CDR3
TRBV10-3	TRBJ1-2	TRBD1	NA	18	TGTGCCATCAGTGAAGTAGGAGGACAGGGGGCTGTGAACTATGGCTACACCTTC	CAISEVGGQGAVNYGYTF
TRBV18	TRBJ1-1	TRBD1	NA	18	TGTGCCAGCTCACCACCCGGCAGGGGGAATATGATGAACACTGAAGCTTTCTTT	CASSPPGRGNMMNTEAFF
TRBV7-8	TRBJ2-3	TRBD2	NA	17	TGTGCCAGCAGCCCCCATTGGGCTAGCGGGGGCAGCGATACGCAGTATTTT	CASSPHWASGGSDTQYF
TRBV7-8	TRBJ1-6	NA	NA	13	TGTGCCAGCAGCTTATCGGGAAATTCACCCCTCCACTTT	CASSLSGNSPLHF
TRBV12-5	TRBJ1-1	TRBD1	NA	19	TGTGCTAGTGGTTTGGTTCTCGGTGTGGACAGGGGGTCGAACACTGAAGCTTTCTTT	CASGLVLGVDRGSNTEAFF
TRBV5-1	TRBJ1-1	NA	NA	14	TGCGCCAGCAGCTTGCAGTTTGATAACACTGAAGCTTTCTTT	CASSLQFDNTEAFF
TRBV14	TRBJ2-1	NA	NA	13	TGTGCCAGCAGCCAAGATAGGGGTTCATGGCAGTTCTTC	CASSQDRGSWQFF
TRBV10-1	TRBJ2-3	NA	NA	12	TGCGCCAGCAGCCAGGGGTATGATACGCAGTATTTT	CASSQGYDTQYF
TRBV19	TRBJ2-1	TRBD2	NA	17	TGTGCCAGTAGTATAAGACTAGCGTACCAGGGACCTAATGAGCAGTTCTTC	CASSIRLAYQGPNEQFF
TRBV5-1	TRBJ2-1	TRBD2	NA	15	TGCGCCAGCAGCTTCAGACTAGCGGGGGAGGTTGAGCAGTTCTTC	CASSFRLAGEVEQFF
TRBV27	TRBJ1-5	NA	NA	14	TGTGCCAGCAGTCTGGGGGGGAGGGATCAGCCCCAGCATTTT	CASSLGGRDQPQHF
TRBV27	TRBJ2-1	TRBD2	NA	15	TGTGCCAGCAGTTTGAGCGGGGCCGGTGGGAATGAGCAGTTCTTC	CASSLSGAGGNEQFF
TRBV27	TRBJ1-3	TRBD1	NA	17	TGTGCCAGCAGTCTACCGGGACAGGGGTTCCCTGGAAACACCATATATTTT	CASSLPGQGFPGNTIYF
TRBV15	TRBJ2-2	NA	NA	16	TGTGCCACCAGCCCCCCCGATCGGCAGGCCACCGGGGAGCTGTTTTTT	CATSPPDRQATGELFF
TRBV29-1	TRBJ1-1	TRBD1	NA	12	TGCAGCGTTGCCACAGGGGACCCTGAAGCTTTCTTT	CSVATGDPEAFF
TRBV5-1	TRBJ2-6	NA	NA	16	TGCGCCAGCAGCTTGAACAGCAACTCTGGGGCCAACGTCCTGACTTTC	CASSLNSNSGANVLTF
TRBV7-9	TRBJ2-5	NA	NA	14	TGTGCCAGCAGCTTAGCAGGGGCAGCAGAGACCCAGTACTTC	CASSLAGAAETQYF
TRBV9	TRBJ2-2	TRBD2	NA	18	TGTGCCAGCAGCGTAGGAAGCGGGGGGCCCCCGAACACCGGGGAGCTGTTTTTT	CASSVGSGGPPNTGELFF
TRBV23-1	TRBJ1-1	NA	NA	14	TGCGCCAGCAGTCAATCGAGTGCGGGGGTCGAAGCTTTCTTT	CASSQSSAGVEAFF
TRBV5-1	TRBJ2-7	NA	NA	14	TGCGCCAGCAACATAATCGGGAATACGAACGAGCAGTACTTC	CASNIIGNTNEQYF
TRBV6-5	TRBJ2-7	NA	NA	13	TGTGCCAGCAGTTTATCAGGGAACTACGAGCAGTACTTC	CASSLSGNYEQYF
TRBV27	TRBJ2-6	TRBD1	NA	16	TGTGCCAGCAGTTCCCCAGGGGGCGGCGGGGCCAACGTCCTGACTTTC	CASSSPGGGGANVLTF
TRBV6-1	TRBJ1-1	NA	NA	13	TGTGCCAGCAGTGAAAGGGAGGGTAAGAAAGCTTTCTTT	CASSEREGKKAFF
TRBV20-1	TRBJ2-3	NA	NA	14	TGCAGTGCTAGTAACCGGGGTGACACAGATACGCAGTATTTT	CSASNRGDTDTQYF
TRBV5-4	TRBJ2-5	TRBD2	NA	13	TGTGCCAGCAGCTTGAGTAGCGGGGAGACCCAGTACTTC	CASSLSSGETQYF
TRBV2	TRBJ2-7	NA	NA	15	TGTGCCAGCAGTGCCGGGCGGGACTCGACCTACGAGCAGTACTTC	CASSAGRDSTYEQYF
TRBV5-1	TRBJ2-7	TRBD1	NA	15	TGCGCCAGCCGAGCCGGGACAGGGCCTTCCTACGAGCAGTACTTC	CASRAGTGPSYEQYF
TRBV1	TRBJ2-2	NA	NA	17	TGCACCAGCAGCCAAGGGACTAGCGGGACGAACACCGGGGAGCTGTTTTTT	CTSSQGTSGTNTGELFF
TRBV6-5	TRBJ2-3	NA	NA	15	TGTGCCAGCAGTCCCCAAGAGGGGGGCACAGATACGCAGTATTTT	CASSPQEGGTDTQYF
TRBV5-1	TRBJ1-1	NA	NA	15	TGCGCCAGCAGCATAGGGGCAGTTATGAACACTGAAGCTTTCTTT	CASSIGAVMNTEAFF
TRBV5-1	TRBJ2-1	NA	NA	15	TGCGCCAGCGAGACCCCGGGGGGCCAGTACAATGAGCAGTTCTTC	CASETPGGQYNEQFF
TRBV24-1	TRBJ2-1	NA	NA	15	TGTGCCACCAGTGTTTCAGGCTCGAGGGTGAATGAGCAGTTCTTC	CATSVSGSRVNEQFF
TRBV10-3	TRBJ2-6	NA	NA	15	TGTGCCATCAGCCCAGGTACCTCTGGGGCCAACGTCCTGACTTTC	CAISPGTSGANVLTF
TRBV30	TRBJ1-5	TRBD1	NA	13	TGTGCCTGGGACAGGGAAAGCAATCAGCCCCAGCATTTT	CAWDRESNQPQHF
TRBV29-1	TRBJ1-4	TRBD1	once	16	TGCAGCGTTGATGGTCGGACAGGGAAAACTAATGAAAAACTGTTTTTT	CSVDGRTGKTNEKLFF
TRBV4-1	TRBJ2-6	TRBD2	NA	18	TGCGCCAGCAGCCGAGAGACTAGCGCCCACTCTGGGGCCAACGTCCTGACTTTC	CASSRETSAHSGANVLTF
TRBV19	TRBJ1-5	TRBD1	NA	15	TGTGCCAGTAGCGCGGACAGGGGACTAAATCAGCCCCAGCATTTT	CASSADRGLNQPQHF
TRBV24-1	TRBJ1-5	TRBD1	once	12	TGTGCCACAACTACAGGGGATCAGCCCCAGCATTTT	CATTTGDQPQHF